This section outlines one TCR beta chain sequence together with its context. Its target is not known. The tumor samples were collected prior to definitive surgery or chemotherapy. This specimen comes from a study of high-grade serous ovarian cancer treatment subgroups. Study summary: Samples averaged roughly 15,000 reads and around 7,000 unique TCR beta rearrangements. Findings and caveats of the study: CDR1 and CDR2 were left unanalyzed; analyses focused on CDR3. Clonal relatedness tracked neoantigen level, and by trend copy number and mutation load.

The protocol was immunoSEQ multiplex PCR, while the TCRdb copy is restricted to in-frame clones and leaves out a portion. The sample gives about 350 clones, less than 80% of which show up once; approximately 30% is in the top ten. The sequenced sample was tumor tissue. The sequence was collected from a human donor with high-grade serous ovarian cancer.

This CDR3 reads CASGLGDTQYF. The DNA of the CDR3 is TGTGCCAGCGGGCTGGGGGATACGCAGTATTTT. V is TRBV7-8 and J is TRBJ2-3; no firm D call. Germline V gene data show CDR1 as SGHVS and CDR2 as FQNEAQ. V lost 8 bases, J lost 6 bases, and 9 bases lay in between. CDR3 length: 11 amino acids. Drawing the rest from reference TRBV7-8 and TRBJ2-3, the complete variable domain is GAGVSQSPRYKVAKRGQDVALRCDPISGHVSLFWYQQALGQGPEFLTYFQNEAQLDKSGLPSDRFFAERPEGSVSTLKIQRTQQEDSAVYLCASGLGDTQYFGPGTRLTVL.